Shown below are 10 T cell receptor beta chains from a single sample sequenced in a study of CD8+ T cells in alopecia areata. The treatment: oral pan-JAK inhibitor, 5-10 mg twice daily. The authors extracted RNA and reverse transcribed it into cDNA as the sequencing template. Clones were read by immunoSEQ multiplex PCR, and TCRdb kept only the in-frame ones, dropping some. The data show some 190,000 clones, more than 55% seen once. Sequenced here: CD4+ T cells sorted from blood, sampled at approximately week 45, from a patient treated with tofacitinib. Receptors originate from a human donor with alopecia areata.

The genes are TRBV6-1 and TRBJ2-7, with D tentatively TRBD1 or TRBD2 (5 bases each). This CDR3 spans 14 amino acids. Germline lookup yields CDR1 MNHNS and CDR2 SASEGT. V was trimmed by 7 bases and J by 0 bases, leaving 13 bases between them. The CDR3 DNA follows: TGTGCCAGCACCGGGACGTCGACCTCCTACGAGCAGTACTTC. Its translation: CASTGTSTSYEQYF.

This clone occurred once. The CDR3 is CASRADRAYEQYF. The CDR3 DNA is TGTGCCAGCAGGGCAGACAGGGCGTACGAGCAGTACTTC. This chain connects TRBV2 to TRBJ2-7; the match to TRBD1 covers 7 bases. The CDR3 runs to 13 residues. V shed 6 bases, J shed 4 bases, and the junction held 6 bases outside the gene matches. The germline gives CDR1 SNHLY, CDR2 FYNNEI. The complete variable domain, with remaining parts taken from reference TRBV2 and TRBJ2-7, reads EPEVTQTPSHQVTQMGQEVILRCVPISNHLYFYWYRQILGQKVEFLVSFYNNEISEKSEIFDDQFSVERPDGSNFTLKIRSTKLEDSAMYFCASRADRAYEQYFGPGTRLTVT.

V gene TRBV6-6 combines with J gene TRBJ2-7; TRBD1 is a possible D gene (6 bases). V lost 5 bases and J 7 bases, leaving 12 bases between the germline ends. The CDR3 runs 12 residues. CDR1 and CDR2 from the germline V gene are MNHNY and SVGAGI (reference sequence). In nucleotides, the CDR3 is TGTGCCAGCAGTAGAACAGGGCCTGAGCAGTACTTC. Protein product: CASSRTGPEQYF.

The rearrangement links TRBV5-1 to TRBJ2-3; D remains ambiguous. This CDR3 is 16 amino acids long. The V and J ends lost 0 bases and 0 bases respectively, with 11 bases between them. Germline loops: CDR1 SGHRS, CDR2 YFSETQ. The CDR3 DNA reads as TGCGCCAGCAGCTTGGATCCGAGCGTAAGCACAGATACGCAGTATTTT. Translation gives CASSLDPSVSTDTQYF.

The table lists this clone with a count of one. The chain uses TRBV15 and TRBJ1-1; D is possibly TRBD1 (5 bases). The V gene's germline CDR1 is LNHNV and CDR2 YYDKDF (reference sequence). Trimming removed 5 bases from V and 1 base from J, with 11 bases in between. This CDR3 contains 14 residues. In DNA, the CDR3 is TGTGCCACCAGCGGCGACAGATGGAACACTGAAGCTTTCTTT. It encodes CATSGDRWNTEAFF. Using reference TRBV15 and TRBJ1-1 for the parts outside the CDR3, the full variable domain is DAMVIQNPRYQVTQFGKPVTLSCSQTLNHNVMYWYQQKSSQAPKLLFHYYDKDFNNEADTPDNFQSRRPNTSFCFLDIRSPGLGDTAMYLCATSGDRWNTEAFFGQGTRLTVV.

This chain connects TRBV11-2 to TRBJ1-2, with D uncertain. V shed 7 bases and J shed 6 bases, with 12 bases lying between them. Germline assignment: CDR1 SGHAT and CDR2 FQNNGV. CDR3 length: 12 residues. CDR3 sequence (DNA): TGTGCCAGCAACGGATTTAGGGATGGCTACACCTTC. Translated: CASNGFRDGYTF.

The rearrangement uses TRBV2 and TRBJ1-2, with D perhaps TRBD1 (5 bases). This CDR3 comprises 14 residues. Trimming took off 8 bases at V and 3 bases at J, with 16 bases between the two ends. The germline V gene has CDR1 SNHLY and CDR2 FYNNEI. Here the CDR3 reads CASEFREMDYGYTF. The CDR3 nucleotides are TGTGCCAGCGAATTCAGGGAAATGGACTATGGCTACACCTTC.

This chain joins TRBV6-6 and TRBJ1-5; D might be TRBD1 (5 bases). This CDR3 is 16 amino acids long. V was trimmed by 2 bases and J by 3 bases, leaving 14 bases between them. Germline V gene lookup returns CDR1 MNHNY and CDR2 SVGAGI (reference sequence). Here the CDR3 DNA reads TGTGCCAGCAGTTACGAATGGAGGGGATCCAATCAGCCCCAGCATTTT. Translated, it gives CASSYEWRGSNQPQHF.

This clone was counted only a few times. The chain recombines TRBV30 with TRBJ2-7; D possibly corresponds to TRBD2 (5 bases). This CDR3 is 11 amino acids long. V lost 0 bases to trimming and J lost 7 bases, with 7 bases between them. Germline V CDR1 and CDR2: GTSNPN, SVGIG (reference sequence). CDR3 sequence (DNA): TGTGCCTGGAGTGTACGGAGGGAGCAGTACTTC. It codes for CAWSVRREQYF. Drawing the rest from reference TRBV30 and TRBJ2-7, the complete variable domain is SQTIHQWPATLVQPVGSPLSLECTVEGTSNPNLYWYRQAAGRGLQLLFYSVGIGQISSEVPQNLSASRPQDRQFILSSKKLLLSDSGFYLCAWSVRREQYFGPGTRLTVT.

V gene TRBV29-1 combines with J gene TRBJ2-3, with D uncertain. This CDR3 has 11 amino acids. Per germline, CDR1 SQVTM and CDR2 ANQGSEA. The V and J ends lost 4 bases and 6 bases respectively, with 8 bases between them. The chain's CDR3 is CSVVAPDTQYF. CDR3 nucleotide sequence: TGCAGCGTTGTAGCCCCGGATACGCAGTATTTT.